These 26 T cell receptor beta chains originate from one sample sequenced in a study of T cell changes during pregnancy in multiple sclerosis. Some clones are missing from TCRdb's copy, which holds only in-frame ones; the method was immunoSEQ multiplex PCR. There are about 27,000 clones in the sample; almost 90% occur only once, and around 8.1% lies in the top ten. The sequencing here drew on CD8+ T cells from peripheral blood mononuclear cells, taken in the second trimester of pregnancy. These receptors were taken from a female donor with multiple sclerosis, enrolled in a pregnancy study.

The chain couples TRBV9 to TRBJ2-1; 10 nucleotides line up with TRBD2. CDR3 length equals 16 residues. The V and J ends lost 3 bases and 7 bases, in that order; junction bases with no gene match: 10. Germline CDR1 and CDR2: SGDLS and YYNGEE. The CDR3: CASSEHPTSGRNEQFF. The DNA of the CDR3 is TGTGCCAGCAGCGAACACCCGACTAGCGGGCGTAATGAGCAGTTCTTC.

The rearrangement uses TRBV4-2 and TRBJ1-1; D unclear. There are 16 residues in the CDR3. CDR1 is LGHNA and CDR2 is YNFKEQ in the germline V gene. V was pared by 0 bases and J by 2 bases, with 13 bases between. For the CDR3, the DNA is TGTGCCAGCAGCCAAGAAGGTTGGGCCCACAACACTGAAGCTTTCTTT. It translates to CASSQEGWAHNTEAFF.

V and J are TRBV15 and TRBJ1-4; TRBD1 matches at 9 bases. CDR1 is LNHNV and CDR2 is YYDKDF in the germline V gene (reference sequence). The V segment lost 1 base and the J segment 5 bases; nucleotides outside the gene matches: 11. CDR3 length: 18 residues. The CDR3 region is CATSRVPGTGRGNEKLFF. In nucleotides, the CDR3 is TGTGCCACCAGCAGAGTTCCGGGGACAGGGAGGGGGAATGAAAAACTGTTTTTT.

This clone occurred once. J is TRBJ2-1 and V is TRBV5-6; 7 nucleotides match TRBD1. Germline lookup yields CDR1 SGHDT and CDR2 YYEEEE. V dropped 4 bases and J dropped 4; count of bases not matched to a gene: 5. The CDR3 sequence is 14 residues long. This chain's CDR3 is CASSLDRVYNEQFF. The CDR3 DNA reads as TGTGCCAGCAGCCTTGACAGGGTTTACAATGAGCAGTTCTTC. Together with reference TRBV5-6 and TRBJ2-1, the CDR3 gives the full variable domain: DAGVTQSPTHLIKTRGQQVTLRCSPKSGHDTVSWYQQALGQGPQFIFQYYEEEERQRGNFPDRFSGHQFPNYSSELNVNALLLGDSALYLCASSLDRVYNEQFFGPGTRLTVL.

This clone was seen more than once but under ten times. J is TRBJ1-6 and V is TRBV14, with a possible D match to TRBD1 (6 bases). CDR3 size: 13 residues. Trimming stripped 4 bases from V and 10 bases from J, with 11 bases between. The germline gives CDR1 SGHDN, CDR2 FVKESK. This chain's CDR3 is CASSLNRVSPLHF. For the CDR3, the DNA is TGTGCCAGCAGCCTAAACAGGGTCTCACCCCTCCACTTT.

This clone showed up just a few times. CDR3 DNA sequence: TGTGCCAGCAGGGAGACAGGGTCGGGGCAGCCCCAGCATTTT. It codes for CASRETGSGQPQHF. This rearrangement joins TRBV6-1 to TRBJ1-5, with 7 bases aligning to TRBD1. V dropped 6 bases and J dropped 7; count of bases not matched to a gene: 9. This CDR3 spans 14 amino acids. Germline CDR1 MNHNS, CDR2 SASEGT.

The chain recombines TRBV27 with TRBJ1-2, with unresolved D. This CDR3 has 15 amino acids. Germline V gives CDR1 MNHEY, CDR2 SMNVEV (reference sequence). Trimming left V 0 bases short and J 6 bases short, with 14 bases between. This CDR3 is CASSLSSVEVNGYTF. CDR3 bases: TGTGCCAGCAGTTTATCGTCGGTCGAAGTCAATGGCTACACCTTC.

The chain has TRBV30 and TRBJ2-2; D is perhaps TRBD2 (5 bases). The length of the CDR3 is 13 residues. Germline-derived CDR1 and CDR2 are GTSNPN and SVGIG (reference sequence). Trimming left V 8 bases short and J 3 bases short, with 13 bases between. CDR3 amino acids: CARGRAYTGELFF. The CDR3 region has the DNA TGTGCCCGGGGAAGGGCCTACACCGGGGAGCTGTTTTTT.

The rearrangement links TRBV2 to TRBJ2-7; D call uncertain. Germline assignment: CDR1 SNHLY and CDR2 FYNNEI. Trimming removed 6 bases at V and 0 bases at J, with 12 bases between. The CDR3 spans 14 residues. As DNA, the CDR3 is TGTGCCAGCAGGGTAGTCCCCGGCTCCTACGAGCAGTACTTC. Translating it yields CASRVVPGSYEQYF.

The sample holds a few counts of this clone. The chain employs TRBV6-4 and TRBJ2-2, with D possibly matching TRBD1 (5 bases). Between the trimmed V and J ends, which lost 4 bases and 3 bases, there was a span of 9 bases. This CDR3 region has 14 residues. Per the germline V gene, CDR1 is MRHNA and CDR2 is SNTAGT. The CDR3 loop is CASSGRVDTGELFF. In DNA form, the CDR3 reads TGTGCCAGCAGTGGCAGGGTTGACACCGGGGAGCTGTTTTTT.

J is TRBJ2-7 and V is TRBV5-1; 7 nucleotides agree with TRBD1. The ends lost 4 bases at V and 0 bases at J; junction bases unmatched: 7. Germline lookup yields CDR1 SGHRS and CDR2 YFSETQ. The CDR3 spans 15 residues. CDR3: CASSARDSSSYEQYF. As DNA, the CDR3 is TGCGCCAGCAGCGCAAGGGACAGCAGCTCCTACGAGCAGTACTTC. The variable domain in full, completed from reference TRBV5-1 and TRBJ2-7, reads KAGVTQTPRYLIKTRGQQVTLSCSPISGHRSVSWYQQTPGQGLQFLFEYFSETQRNKGNFPGRFSGRQFSNSRSEMNVSTLELGDSALYLCASSARDSSSYEQYFGPGTRLTVT.

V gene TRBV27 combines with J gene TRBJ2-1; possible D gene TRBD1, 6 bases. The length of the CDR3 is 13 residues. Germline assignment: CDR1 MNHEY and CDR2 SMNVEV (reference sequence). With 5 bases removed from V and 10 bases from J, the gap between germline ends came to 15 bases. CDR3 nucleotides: TGTGCCAGCAGTCTCACAGGGATTCGGGAGCAGTTCTTC. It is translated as CASSLTGIREQFF.

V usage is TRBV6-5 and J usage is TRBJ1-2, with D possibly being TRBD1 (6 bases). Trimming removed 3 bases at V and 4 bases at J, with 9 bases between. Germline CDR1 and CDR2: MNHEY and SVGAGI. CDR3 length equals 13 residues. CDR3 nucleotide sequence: TGTGCCAGCAGTTATCACAGGGTCTATGGCTACACCTTC. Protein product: CASSYHRVYGYTF.

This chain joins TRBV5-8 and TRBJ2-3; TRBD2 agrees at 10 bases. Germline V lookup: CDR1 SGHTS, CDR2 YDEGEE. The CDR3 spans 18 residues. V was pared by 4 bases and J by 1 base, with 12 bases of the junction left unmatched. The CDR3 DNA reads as TGTGCCAGCAGCCCCCTGGAGGGAGCGGGGGGGGGCACAGATACGCAGTATTTT. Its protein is CASSPLEGAGGGTDTQYF.

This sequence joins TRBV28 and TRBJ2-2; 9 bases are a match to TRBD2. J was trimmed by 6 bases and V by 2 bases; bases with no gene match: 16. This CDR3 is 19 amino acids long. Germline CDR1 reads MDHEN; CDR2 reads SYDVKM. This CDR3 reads CASSLGSRAGGFPPGELFF. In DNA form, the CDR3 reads TGTGCCAGCAGTTTAGGGAGTCGAGCGGGGGGATTCCCACCCGGGGAGCTGTTTTTT.

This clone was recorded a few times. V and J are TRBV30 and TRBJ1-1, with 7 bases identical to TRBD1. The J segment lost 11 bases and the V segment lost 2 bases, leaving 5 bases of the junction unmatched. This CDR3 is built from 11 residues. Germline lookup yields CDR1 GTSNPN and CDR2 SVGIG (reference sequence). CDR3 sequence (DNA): TGTGCCTGGAGTCTAGGGGGCGAGGCTTTCTTT. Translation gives CAWSLGGEAFF.

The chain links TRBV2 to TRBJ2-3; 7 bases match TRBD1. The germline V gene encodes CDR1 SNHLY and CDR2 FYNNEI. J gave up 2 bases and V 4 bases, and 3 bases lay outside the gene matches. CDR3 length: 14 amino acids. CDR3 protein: CASSGQGHTDTQYF. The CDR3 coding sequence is TGTGCCAGCAGTGGACAGGGTCACACAGATACGCAGTATTTT.

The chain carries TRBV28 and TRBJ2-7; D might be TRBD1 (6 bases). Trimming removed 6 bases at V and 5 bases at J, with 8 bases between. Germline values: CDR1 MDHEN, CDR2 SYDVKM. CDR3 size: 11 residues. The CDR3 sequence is CASSPGDEQYF. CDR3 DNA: TGTGCCAGCAGCCCAGGGGACGAGCAGTACTTC.

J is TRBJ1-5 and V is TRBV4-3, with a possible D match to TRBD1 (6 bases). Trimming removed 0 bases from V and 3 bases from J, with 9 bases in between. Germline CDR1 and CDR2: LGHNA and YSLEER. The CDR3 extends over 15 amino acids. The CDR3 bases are TGCGCCAGCAGCCAAGATGGACAGTCCAATCAGCCCCAGCATTTT. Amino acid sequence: CASSQDGQSNQPQHF.

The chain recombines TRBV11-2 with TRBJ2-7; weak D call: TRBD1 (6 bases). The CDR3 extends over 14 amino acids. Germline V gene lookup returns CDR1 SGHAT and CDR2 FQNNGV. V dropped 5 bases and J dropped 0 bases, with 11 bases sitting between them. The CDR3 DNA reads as TGTGCCAGCAGCAACCGGGACAACTCCTACGAGCAGTACTTC. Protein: CASSNRDNSYEQYF. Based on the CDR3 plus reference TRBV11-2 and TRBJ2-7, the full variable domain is EAGVAQSPRYKIIEKRQSVAFWCNPISGHATLYWYQQILGQGPKLLIQFQNNGVVDDSQLPKDRFSAERLKGVDSTLKIQPAKLEDSAVYLCASSNRDNSYEQYFGPGTRLTVT.

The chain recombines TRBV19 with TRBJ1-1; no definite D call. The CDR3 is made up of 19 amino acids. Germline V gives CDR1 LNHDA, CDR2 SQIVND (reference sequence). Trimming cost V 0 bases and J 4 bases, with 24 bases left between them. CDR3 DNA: TGTGCCAGTAGTATAGATCTATGGCGGGGAACAGCCCGGGGCACTGAAGCTTTCTTT. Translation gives CASSIDLWRGTARGTEAFF.

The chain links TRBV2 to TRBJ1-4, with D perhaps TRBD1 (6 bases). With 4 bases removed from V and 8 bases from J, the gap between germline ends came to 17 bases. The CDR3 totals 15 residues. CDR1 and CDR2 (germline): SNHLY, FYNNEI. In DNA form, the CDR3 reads TGTGCCAGCAGTGGAGAGGTGTGGGACAAGGAAAAACTGTTTTTT. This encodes CASSGEVWDKEKLFF.

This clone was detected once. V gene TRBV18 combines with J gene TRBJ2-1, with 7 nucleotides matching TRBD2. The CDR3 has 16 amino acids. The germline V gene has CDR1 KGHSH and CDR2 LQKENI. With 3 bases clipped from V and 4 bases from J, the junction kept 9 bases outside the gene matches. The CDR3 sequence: CASSPVKAGYYNEQFF. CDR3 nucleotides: TGTGCCAGCTCACCGGTAAAAGCGGGGTATTACAATGAGCAGTTCTTC.

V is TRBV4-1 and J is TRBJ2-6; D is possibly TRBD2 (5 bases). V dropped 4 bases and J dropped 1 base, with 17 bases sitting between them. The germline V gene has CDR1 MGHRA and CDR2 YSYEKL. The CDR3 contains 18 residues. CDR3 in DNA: TGCGCCAGCAGCCTAGACTCTCTGGAGGCTTCTGGGGCCAACGTCCTGACTTTC. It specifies CASSLDSLEASGANVLTF.

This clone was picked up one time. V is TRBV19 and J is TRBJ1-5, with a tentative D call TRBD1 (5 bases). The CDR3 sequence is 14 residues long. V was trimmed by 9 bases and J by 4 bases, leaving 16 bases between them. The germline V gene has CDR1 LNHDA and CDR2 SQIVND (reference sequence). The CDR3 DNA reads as TGTGCCAGCCGATTAGGGGATGGAAATCAGCCCCAGCATTTT. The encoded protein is CASRLGDGNQPQHF.

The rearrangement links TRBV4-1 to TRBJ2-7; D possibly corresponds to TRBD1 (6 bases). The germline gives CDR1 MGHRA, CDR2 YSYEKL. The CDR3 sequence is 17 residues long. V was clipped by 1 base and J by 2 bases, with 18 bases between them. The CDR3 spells CASSQVVPGQRPYEQYF. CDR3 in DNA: TGCGCCAGCAGCCAAGTCGTCCCCGGACAGAGACCCTACGAGCAGTACTTC.